The clone carrying this T cell receptor (beta chain) was observed many times. What it binds is unknown. Diagnostic assessment was based on clinical symptoms, serum thyroxine and TRAb, thyroid ultrasound and orbital computed tomography. Regions amplified from RNA transcripts were the TCR beta CDR3 regions. TCR CDR3 underwent first-round RT-PCR with the HTBI primer set. One entry per CDR3 protein, called by TCRdb with MiXCR from the multiplex PCR reads. The sample yields 500,000 to 600,000 distinct CDR3 sequences, about 43% seen once. The data originate from a study of T cells in Graves' hyperthyroidism and ophthalmopathy. The V end lost 3 bases, the J end lost 3 bases, and 14 bases lay between the germline ends. The CDR3 extends over 16 amino acids. From germline, CDR1 is MGHRA and CDR2 YSYEKL. Study outcomes and limitations: Most thyroid clonotypes expanded above 0.001 were also detected in blood.

The rearrangement uses TRBV4-1 and TRBJ2-2; a possible D gene is TRBD2 (6 bases). The sequenced material came from peripheral blood or thyroid tissue (not recorded which). The sequence was obtained from an adult woman with Graves' disease, either hyperthyroidism or ophthalmopathy (not recorded which). The CDR3 region is CASSQRRAGHTGELFF. Here the CDR3 DNA reads TGCGCCAGCAGCCAGAGGCGAGCGGGCCACACCGGGGAGCTGTTTTTT.